This T cell receptor (beta chain) was sequenced during a study of CXCR3-negative and CXCR3-positive naive CD8 T cells (dated by TCRdb to the late 2010s). The study in broad terms: In total, roughly 150 million TRB reads were obtained, or roughly 1.5 +/- 0.3 million reads per library. Diversity and physicochemical repertoire analyses were performed on about a dozen donors pooled from two independent experiments. For the TRBV-TRBJ cluster analysis, the naive subsets came from roughly 5 donors, while the memory cells came from 3 donors.

Sequencing was performed on a NextSeq 550. The Human TCR Profiling Kit (MiLaboratory) was used to prepare UMI-labeled 5' RACE TRB cDNA libraries. cDNA synthesis used the entire amount of extracted RNA, and PCR amplification then used the entire amount of cDNA produced. Libraries were prepared in parallel using an identical number of PCR cycles. From the authors' description of their analysis: With a minimum of two reads required per UMI, MIGEC and MiXCR pulled out about 49,000 +/- 11,000 unique UMI-labeled TRB cDNA molecules from each library. On average, approximately 40,000 +/- 10,000 functional in-frame TRB CDR3 nucleotide clonotypes lacking stop codons were found per library. After downsampling to 5000 UMI-labeled TRB molecules per sample, diversity metrics, including normalized Shannon-Wiener and Chao1, were computed in VDJtools. Clonotype-size-weighted physicochemical properties of the central five CDR3 residues (interaction energy, strength, volume and Kidera factor 4) were computed in VDJtools. The reads underwent TCRdb reprocessing, giving one record for each CDR3 protein sequence and no DNA. TCRdb's processing, not the authors' own work, is the source of the V and J calls. The table held for this sample gives about 89,000 distinct CDR3 sequences. The top ten constitute 0.53% of the sample.

Counted from cysteine to phenylalanine, this CDR3 has 12 amino acids. DNA for this receptor is not on file. The germline V gene supplies CDR1 SGHNT and CDR2 YENEEA. Summary of the overall study and its limitations: TRBV-TRBJ usage was similar between naive CXCR3-negative and CXCR3-positive cells from the same donor, while memory cells showed distinct patterns. Repertoire diversity was comparably high in both naive subsets but much lower in memory CD8+ T cells. Freshly isolated PBMCs were used for most assays because CXCR3 expression went down partially after cryopreservation. Because surface CD5, which is linked to self-reactivity in mice, was comparable between the naive subsets, TCR interaction strength was also inferred from TRB CDR3 physicochemical properties. Compared with CXCR3-negative naive cells, CXCR3-positive naive cells had TRB CDR3s with higher hydrophobicity (lower Kidera factor 4), lower energy, and higher strength and volume indices.

As regards this clonotype: Its antigen specificity is not known.

For every CD8+ T cell subset, over 250,000 cells were flow-sorted straight into RLT lysis buffer, and each subset was sorted in triplicate. To exclude memory contaminants, naive CD8+ T cells were stringently defined as CD45RO-CCR7+CD27+CD95-. Peripheral blood mononuclear cells were isolated from buffy coats using standard density gradient centrifugation. A FACSAria III was used to flow-sort naive CD8+ T cells into CXCR3-negative and CXCR3-positive populations. Total RNA was extracted from sorted cells using an RNeasy Mini Kit. The TCR comes from a human donor in good health. Some clones in this sample may be carry-over from other donors' samples. Sequenced: naive CXCR3+ CD8+ T cells from blood. In the paper's terms, the cell subset or site label means: CD45RO-CCR7+CD27+CD95- naive CD8+ T cells expressing CXCR3 (TNR3+). The chain joins TRBV11-3 to TRBJ2-7. For the CDR3, the sequence is CASSSDGYEQYF.